This is a list of T cell receptor beta chains from one sample in a study of blood T cell repertoires in COVID-19. Some clones are missing from TCRdb's copy, which holds only in-frame ones; the method was immunoSEQ multiplex PCR. This table holds 130,000 to 150,000 clones, just under 85% found once. Sequences were obtained from peripheral blood. The origin of the receptors is a woman aged 40 to 50 with active or convalescent COVID-19. The CDR3 runs from the conserved cysteine through the conserved F or W. A D gene is named only where the DNA matches it firmly. Rows give clone size only sometimes, using once, few, many, or a class for an expanded clone.

-	TRBV28	TRBJ1-1	-	CASSLSLDRGAFF	TGTGCCAGCAGCCTCAGCCTGGACCGAGGGGCTTTCTTT
-	TRBV10-1	TRBJ2-1	-	CASSGWGGLSSYNEQFF	TGCGCCAGCAGTGGATGGGGGGGCCTAAGCTCCTACAATGAGCAGTTCTTC
TRBD1	TRBV6-6	TRBJ1-6	-	CASSGQGKNSPLHF	TGTGCCAGCAGCGGACAGGGGAAGAATTCACCCCTCCACTTT
-	TRBV12-5	TRBJ1-3	-	CASASTGSGNTIYF	TGTGCTAGTGCCTCGACAGGCTCTGGAAACACCATATATTTT
-	TRBV28	TRBJ1-5	-	CASIGGSQGGQPQHF	TGTGCCAGCATTGGGGGGTCGCAGGGCGGTCAGCCCCAGCATTTT
-	TRBV12-3/TRBV12-4	TRBJ1-1	-	CASSLPPQGGAFF	TGTGCCAGCAGTTTACCACCACAGGGAGGGGCTTTCTTT
TRBD2	TRBV28	TRBJ2-1	-	CASSLSGGDNEQFF	TGTGCCAGCAGTTTGTCGGGGGGAGACAATGAGCAGTTCTTC
-	TRBV28	TRBJ1-2	-	CASSLTGSQYGYTF	TGTGCCAGCAGCCTCACAGGGTCCCAGTATGGCTACACCTTC
TRBD1	TRBV3-1/TRBV3-2	TRBJ1-2	-	CASSQLDRAPGYTF	TGTGCCAGCAGCCAACTGGACAGGGCCCCTGGCTACACCTTC
-	TRBV15	TRBJ1-1	-	CATSRVADNTEAFF	TGTGCCACCAGCAGAGTGGCGGATAACACTGAAGCTTTCTTT
TRBD1	TRBV9	TRBJ2-7	-	CASSASDRASYEQYF	TGTGCCAGCAGCGCCTCAGACAGGGCCTCCTACGAGCAGTACTTC
-	TRBV7-9	TRBJ2-2	-	CASRLAAADTGELFF	TGTGCCAGCAGGCTGGCGGCAGCGGACACCGGGGAGCTGTTTTTT
-	TRBV1	TRBJ2-7	few	CTSSQQGYEQYF	TGCACCAGCAGCCAACAGGGATACGAGCAGTACTTC
TRBD2	TRBV19	TRBJ2-1	-	CASSLVAGVGNEQFF	TGTGCCAGTAGTCTAGTAGCGGGGGTAGGCAATGAGCAGTTCTTC
-	TRBV5-8	TRBJ1-5	-	CASTSGGLGNQPQHF	TGTGCCAGCACCTCGGGGGGCCTCGGCAATCAGCCCCAGCATTTT
TRBD2	TRBV6-1	TRBJ2-5	once	CASSENSPGLGETQYF	TGTGCCAGCAGCGAAAATTCCCCGGGACTAGGAGAGACCCAGTACTTC
TRBD2	TRBV28	TRBJ2-1	-	CASRVTSGGAGEQFF	TGTGCCAGCAGGGTGACTAGCGGGGGGGCAGGTGAGCAGTTCTTC
TRBD1	TRBV28	TRBJ1-2	-	CASSWGPGQGAGYTF	TGTGCCAGCAGCTGGGGTCCGGGACAGGGTGCGGGCTACACCTTC